This TCR beta chain emerged from a study of T cells in Graves' hyperthyroidism and ophthalmopathy (dated by TCRdb to the late 2010s). Background on the whole study: Peripheral blood was collected at initial diagnosis, before any treatment. For training and testing, the approximately 92 patients in the discovery cohort were randomly divided in a 7:3 ratio. Prospective prediction of ophthalmopathy was tested in an independent validation cohort of 18 to 20 hyperthyroidism patients and around 16 patients who later progressed to ophthalmopathy. To identify TCR V-J signatures that set the groups apart, the researchers used a discovery cohort of 100 patients, made up of around 42 with Graves' ophthalmopathy and about 60 with stable Graves' hyperthyroidism. After sampling, hyperthyroidism patients received methimazole starting at 30 mg daily, and ophthalmopathy patients received high-dose intravenous methylprednisolone. Thyroid tissue and blood T-cell repertoires from about six Graves' hyperthyroidism patients were also compared in the study. The paper describes TCR Vbeta CDR3 sequencing of 120 to 150 peripheral blood samples, made up of approximately 40 ophthalmopathy patients, 70 to 80 hyperthyroidism patients and about 17 progressor patients.

In the ophthalmopathy patients, disease was moderately to severely active, with a Clinical Activity Score of 3 or more, a NOSPECS grade of 4 or more, and a duration of less than 3 months. The study excluded patients with uncontrolled infections, other autoimmune diseases, pregnancy or lactation. Clinical symptoms, serum thyroxine and TRAb, thyroid ultrasound, and orbital computed tomography formed the basis for the diagnoses. PBMCs were separated from 10 ml of fresh peripheral blood using Ficoll-Paque density gradient centrifugation. Total RNA was extracted using Trizol reagent, and RNA quality was assessed on an Agilent 2100 Bioanalyzer. This clonotype was counted at least ten times. Its antigen is unknown. Base qualities are not at hand, and no much larger clone is one base apart. Broader findings and caveats from the paper: No statistical method was used to fix the sample size in advance, and group allocation was not hidden from the investigators. In cross-validation, a model built on a 13 V-J signature told ophthalmopathy apart from stable hyperthyroidism with less than 90% sensitivity and roughly 81% specificity, and in testing the same model reached 80%/75%. Most expanded thyroid clonotypes (frequency above 0.001) were also detected in blood, a finding suggesting that blood repertoires may reflect thyroid immune responses. In validation, the model predicted progression to ophthalmopathy a median of about 5.9 months before onset, with 70% to 71% sensitivity and 72.22% specificity.

The TCR beta CDR3 regions were amplified from the RNA transcripts. For the first round of RT-PCR on the TCR CDR3, the HTBI primer set was used together with the Qiagen OneStep RT-PCR kit. Libraries were constructed in a second round of multiplex PCR, after which size selection and purification were performed. The libraries were sequenced on an Illumina HiSeq2000 using paired-end 100 bp reads. For the original study's pipeline: SOAPnuke was used to process the raw data, removing reads that contained adapters or uncalled bases, had a mean Phred below 15, or lacked an exact match to the constant primer or identifier. COPE v1.2.5 was used to merge high-quality paired reads, and clonotypes were defined as unique nucleotide sequences. Clonotypes were aligned to IMGT TRBV, TRBD and TRBJ reference segments using MiTCR v1.1. Only V-J combinations with frequency above 0.0001, covering approximately 99% of repertoires, were analysed. The TCS score was defined as F50 (clonal expansion) divided by E x V (chaos), with BLOSUM62-based TCRdist calculated between CDR3 peptides within each V-J. Welch's t-statistics and random forest reduced 500 to 550 V-J features to fewer than 15, which were used in a naive Bayes classifier (R e1071). Through fastp at Q25 and MiXCR, TCRdb rebuilt clones from the public reads, retaining in-frame beta chains. Identical CDR3 protein sequences are pooled into one entry, listed with their most common genes and DNA. The V and J calls here are based on TCRdb, not the publication. The sample yields about 350,000 distinct CDR3 sequences; around 18% were counted once. The leading ten clones occupy 15% to 17% of the sample.

The sequenced sample was blood. The receptor comes from a woman in her thirties or forties with Graves' ophthalmopathy.

The base sequence is TGCGCCAGCAGCCAAGATGGGGGTTTGGGTGAAGCTTTCTTT. It codes for CASSQDGGLGEAFF. The V and J segments used are TRBV4-1 and TRBJ1-1, with TRBD1 as a weak D call on 5 bases. The V and J ends are trimmed by 0 bases and 7 bases, leaving 12 bases between them. Inclusive of the bounding cysteine and phenylalanine, the CDR3 is 14 residues long. The CDR3 DNA has 42 bases and is translated from base 1. CDR1 MGHRA and CDR2 YSYEKL are derived from the germline V gene.